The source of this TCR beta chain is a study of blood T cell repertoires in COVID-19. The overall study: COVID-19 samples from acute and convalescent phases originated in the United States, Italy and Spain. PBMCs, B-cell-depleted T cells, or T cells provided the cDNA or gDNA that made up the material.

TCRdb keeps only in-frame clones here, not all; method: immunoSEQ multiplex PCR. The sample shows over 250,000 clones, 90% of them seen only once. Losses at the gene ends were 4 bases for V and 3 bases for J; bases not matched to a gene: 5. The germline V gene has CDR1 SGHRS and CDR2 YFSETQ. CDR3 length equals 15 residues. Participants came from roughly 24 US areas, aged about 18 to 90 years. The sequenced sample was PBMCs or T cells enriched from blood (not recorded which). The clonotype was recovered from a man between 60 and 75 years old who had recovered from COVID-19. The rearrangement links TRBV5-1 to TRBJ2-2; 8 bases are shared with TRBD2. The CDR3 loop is CASSPAGEYTGELFF. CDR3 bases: TGCGCCAGCAGCCCAGCGGGGGAGTACACCGGGGAGCTGTTTTTT.